The 21 T cell receptor beta chains presented below share a single source sample, sequenced in a study of cytomegalovirus exposure and HLA in healthy donors. TCRdb's table, derived via immunoSEQ multiplex PCR, lists solely in-frame clones and lacks some. The profile covers 60,000 or so clones, with about 92% appearing a single time and over 1% taken by the ten largest. Material for sequencing was PBMCs. The receptor set was obtained from a woman aged 18-29 years in good health and CMV-seronegative.

The V and J genes are TRBV2 and TRBJ2-7, with TRBD2 matching over 10 bases. V lost 6 bases and J lost 5; bases outside the gene matches: 7. Germline V gene data show CDR1 as SNHLY and CDR2 as FYNNEI. CDR3 length: 14 amino acids. The CDR3 nucleotides read TGTGCCAGCAGGGAGCGGGAGGGGTTCAACGAGCAGTACTTC. Amino acids: CASREREGFNEQYF.

The rearrangement links TRBV7-9 to TRBJ2-5, with TRBD1 as a possible D gene (5 bases). V shed 8 bases and J shed 3 bases, with 19 bases lying between them. Per germline, CDR1 SEHNR and CDR2 FQNEAQ (reference sequence). The CDR3 is made up of 15 amino acids. The CDR3 DNA is TGTGCCAGCTTAATGTTTGACAGCGCCAAAGAGACCCAGTACTTC. Protein sequence: CASLMFDSAKETQYF.

The chain is built from TRBV28 and TRBJ1-5; the D is unclear. The V end was cut by 2 bases, the J end by 4 bases, with 15 bases between. CDR1 is MDHEN and CDR2 is SYDVKM in the germline V gene. The CDR3 has 16 amino acids. The CDR3 bases are TGTGCCAGCAGTTTAGCTCTCGTCAGAAGTAATCAGCCCCAGCATTTT. This sequence encodes CASSLALVRSNQPQHF.

This clone appeared once. The V and J genes are TRBV6-5 and TRBJ2-7; TRBD2 agrees at 10 bases. The V gene end was trimmed by 7 bases and the J gene end by 1 base; junction bases not matched to a gene: 4. The CDR3 is made up of 14 amino acids. CDR1 is MNHEY and CDR2 is SVGAGI in the germline V gene. CDR3 bases: TGTGCCAGCACCCCGACTAGCGGGTCCTACGAGCAGTACTTC. The encoded protein is CASTPTSGSYEQYF.

CDR3 nucleotides: TGTGCCAGCAGCTTGGGGGACAGCGGTGGCTACACCTTC. Its translation is CASSLGDSGGYTF. The chain carries TRBV5-5 and TRBJ1-2, with TRBD1 matching over 7 bases. V trimming: 0 bases; J trimming: 7 bases; junction bases outside the gene matches: 3. Per the germline V gene, CDR1 is SGHKS and CDR2 is YYEKEE (reference sequence). CDR3 length equals 13 residues.

The chain joins TRBV7-9 to TRBJ1-4; the D gene is possibly TRBD1 (5 bases). CDR3 length: 15 amino acids. The germline V and J ends were trimmed by 5 bases and 8 bases, with 18 bases remaining between them. Germline V CDR1 and CDR2: SEHNR, FQNEAQ (reference sequence). The CDR3 here is CASSPGGRGREKLFF. The CDR3 DNA follows: TGTGCCAGCAGCCCCGGTGGTAGGGGCCGCGAAAAACTGTTTTTT.

The chain combines TRBV28 with TRBJ2-2, with D possibly matching TRBD2 (6 bases). Trimming cost V 2 bases and J 4 bases, with 11 bases left between them. The CDR3 has 15 amino acids. Germline V gene lookup returns CDR1 MDHEN and CDR2 SYDVKM. Written as DNA, the CDR3 is TGTGCCAGCAGTTTAGCGGGGCAGAGCACCGGGGAGCTGTTTTTT. It encodes CASSLAGQSTGELFF.

V and J are TRBV27 and TRBJ1-1; 8 bases are a match to TRBD1. Germline V lookup: CDR1 MNHEY, CDR2 SMNVEV (reference sequence). This CDR3 is built from 15 residues. Trimming at V came to 8 bases and at J to 6 bases, leaving 14 bases not matched to a gene. In DNA, the CDR3 is TGTGCCAGCGGAGAAACAGGGGGGCAGAGGGCTGAAGCTTTCTTT. This encodes CASGETGGQRAEAFF.

This clone is a singleton in its sample. The chain carries TRBV7-9 and TRBJ2-3, with a possible D match to TRBD2 (5 bases). Trimming stripped 7 bases from V and 0 bases from J, with 23 bases between. CDR1 is SEHNR and CDR2 is FQNEAQ in the germline V gene (reference sequence). The CDR3 length is 18 residues. For the CDR3, the DNA is TGTGCCAGCATTCCCTGGTGGAGGCAGCGAATTAGCACAGATACGCAGTATTTT. Protein sequence: CASIPWWRQRISTDTQYF.

This clone occurred a few times. The V call is TRBV6-1, the J call TRBJ1-1, with a possible D match to TRBD1 (5 bases). V lost 10 bases and J lost 1, with 10 bases in between. Germline V gene data show CDR1 as MNHNS and CDR2 as SASEGT. The CDR3 consists of 12 residues. CDR3 in amino acids: CAIDRENTEAFF. The CDR3 DNA is TGTGCCATAGACAGAGAGAACACTGAAGCTTTCTTT.

V and J are TRBV28 and TRBJ2-5; 7 nucleotides match TRBD1. The germline gives CDR1 MDHEN, CDR2 SYDVKM. The CDR3 consists of 15 residues. V dropped 5 bases and J dropped 5; count of bases not matched to a gene: 11. CDR3 nucleotide sequence: TGTGCCAGCAGTACCTACAGGGGTCCGGAGGAGACCCAGTACTTC. Its translation is CASSTYRGPEETQYF.

The chain employs TRBV9 and TRBJ2-1, with D unclear. CDR1 is SGDLS, CDR2 YYNGEE, per germline. The CDR3 loop spans 14 amino acids. V dropped 0 bases and J dropped 7 bases, with 11 bases sitting between them. Here the CDR3 reads CASSVDTDGNEQFF. The CDR3 nucleotides are TGTGCCAGCAGCGTAGACACCGACGGGAATGAGCAGTTCTTC.

The rearrangement uses TRBV5-1 and TRBJ2-7; possible D gene TRBD2, 5 bases. The CDR3 covers 14 residues. Germline V CDR1 and CDR2: SGHRS, YFSETQ. V lost 1 base to trimming and J lost 2 bases, with 10 bases between them. The CDR3 loop is CASSLLGRTYEQYF. CDR3 in DNA: TGCGCCAGCAGCTTGTTGGGGAGAACCTACGAGCAGTACTTC.

J is TRBJ2-3 and V is TRBV5-1; 7 bases are shared with TRBD2. The V gene's germline CDR1 is SGHRS and CDR2 YFSETQ. The junction had 19 bases not matched to a gene; V was cut back by 4 bases and J by 2 bases. This CDR3 is built from 19 residues. As DNA, the CDR3 is TGCGCCAGCAGCCCTCATGGCGCGTCAAGCGGGGTCCCCACAGATACGCAGTATTTT. Translated, it gives CASSPHGASSGVPTDTQYF. Based on the CDR3 plus reference TRBV5-1 and TRBJ2-3, the full variable domain is KAGVTQTPRYLIKTRGQQVTLSCSPISGHRSVSWYQQTPGQGLQFLFEYFSETQRNKGNFPGRFSGRQFSNSRSEMNVSTLELGDSALYLCASSPHGASSGVPTDTQYFGPGTRLTVL.

V usage is TRBV28 and J usage is TRBJ2-6, with no clear D. CDR3 length: 14 amino acids. Trimming took 6 bases from V and 0 from J, leaving 6 bases between them. CDR1 MDHEN and CDR2 SYDVKM come from the germline V gene. This CDR3 is CASSYNSGANVLTF. The CDR3 DNA reads TGTGCCAGCAGCTATAACTCTGGGGCCAACGTCCTGACTTTC.

The V call is TRBV6-5, the J call TRBJ2-7; D is possibly TRBD2 (6 bases). This CDR3 comprises 14 residues. Looked up from germline, CDR1 is MNHEY and CDR2 is SVGAGI. Trimming cost V 5 bases and J 6 bases, with 17 bases left between them. CDR3 DNA: TGTGCCAGCAGTACTAAAGCGGCGGGGTCCGAGCAGTACTTC. Translating gives CASSTKAAGSEQYF.

The gene calls are TRBV7-8 and TRBJ2-2; D uncertain. The CDR3 length is 13 residues. CDR1 and CDR2 from the germline V gene are SGHVS and FQNEAQ. The V gene lost 7 bases and the J gene lost 0 bases, with 6 bases spanning the gap. Here the CDR3 reads CASNIANTGELFF. The CDR3 nucleotides read TGTGCCAGCAACATCGCGAACACCGGGGAGCTGTTTTTT.

This chain uses TRBV11-2 with TRBJ1-3, with D perhaps TRBD1 (5 bases). The germline V gene has CDR1 SGHAT and CDR2 FQNNGV. The CDR3 is 15 residues long. With 4 bases removed from V and 0 bases from J, the gap between germline ends came to 10 bases. CDR3 sequence: CASSSPTDSGNTIYF. The DNA for the CDR3 is TGTGCCAGCAGCTCACCGACAGACTCTGGAAACACCATATATTTT.

The rearrangement uses TRBV15 and TRBJ1-1; D might be TRBD1 (6 bases). Germline V gene data show CDR1 as LNHNV and CDR2 as YYDKDF (reference sequence). The V gene lost 3 bases and the J gene lost 11 bases, with 28 bases spanning the gap. This CDR3 is built from 17 residues. The CDR3 DNA reads TGTGCCACCAGCAGGGGGTTGGACAGCGCCAGGGTTTTACGGGCTTTCTTT. Translation gives CATSRGLDSARVLRAFF.

The chain joins TRBV29-1 to TRBJ1-4; possibly TRBD1 for D (5 bases). V shed 5 bases and J shed 7 bases, with 17 bases lying between them. Germline CDR1 is SQVTM and CDR2 is ANQGSEA. CDR3 length: 14 residues. In DNA form, the CDR3 reads TGCAGCGTTCTTACAGGAGGGATCGGTGAAAAACTGTTTTTT. Its translation: CSVLTGGIGEKLFF.

The chain uses TRBV4-1 and TRBJ2-7; D is uncertain. Germline V CDR1 and CDR2: MGHRA, YSYEKL. The CDR3 runs to 13 residues. Trimming pared 0 bases from V and 7 bases from J, leaving 10 bases between. CDR3 in amino acids: CASSQEGAGEQYF. CDR3 bases: TGCGCCAGCAGCCAAGAAGGAGCTGGTGAGCAGTACTTC.